Listed below are T cell receptor beta chains from one sample, sequenced in a study of tumor-infiltrating lymphocytes in primary liver carcinoma. Each CDR3 protein gets one entry after TCRdb re-called the multiplex PCR reads with MiXCR. The data contain some 120,000 distinct CDR3 sequences, roughly 69% of them singletons. Sequenced sample: liver tumor tissue from sampling region 1. The receptors here all came from a woman in her fifties or sixties with primary liver carcinoma and hepatitis B virus infection. Each CDR3 is given without its conserved first and last residue.

v_call | cdr3_aa
TRBV11-2 | ASSRILAGGPGDEQF
TRBV12-3/TRBV12-4 | ASSLVGRQPQH
TRBV29-1 | SVVLDSTNYGYT
TRBV13 | ASRRRGGQNTEAF
TRBV2 | ASGGTQANTGELF
TRBV4-1 | ASSQTIGTDTEY
TRBV28 | ASTSLMPWDGGYERY
TRBV29-1 | SVRGLAAVAGELF
TRBV6-1 | VSSEGGPRRSGNTIY
TRBV6-2/TRBV6-3 | ASSPGTSGTDNEQF
TRBV28 | ASRPSRGDYGYT
TRBV11-2 | AISLGLVKEQF
TRBV30 | AWSRDLTDTQY
TRBV28 | ASSFRGPSTGKLF
TRBV25-1 | ASTREEMGKNEQF
TRBV28 | ATLRGRNYEQY
TRBV5-6 | ASSSYRYEQY
TRBV30 | TWSSEDYTDTRY
TRBV6-5 | ASSPGREGGYT
TRBV6-6 | ASSRDRGPLAKNIQY
TRBV29-1 | SGSSGPGIDQPQH
TRBV11-3 | ASSLDGSTNEQL